This T cell receptor (beta chain) was sequenced during a study of cytomegalovirus exposure and HLA in healthy donors. The study, taken as a whole, reports: Roughly uniform depth of sequencing across donors was assumed in presence/absence analyses.

PCR was performed using 60 Vbeta and 13 Jbeta primers. The table came from immunoSEQ multiplex PCR; TCRdb's copy has only in-frame clones and leaves some out. The sample gives just under 95,000 clones, over 70% of which show up once; approximately 7.4% is in the top ten. Comment on this clone: Its cognate antigen is unknown.

Germline CDR1 reads MDHEN; CDR2 reads SYDVKM. This CDR3 spans 14 amino acids. J gave up 8 bases and V 5 bases, and 6 bases lay outside the gene matches. At sampling all donors were nominally healthy, likely with unrecorded immune exposures. V is TRBV28 and J is TRBJ1-3; 10 nucleotides line up with TRBD1. Sequencing was performed on PBMCs. The origin of this receptor is a man aged 50 or older in good health and CMV-seropositive. CDR3 region: CASSGGQGVDTIYF. The CDR3 DNA sequence: TGTGCCAGCAGTGGAGGACAGGGGGTAGACACCATATATTTT.